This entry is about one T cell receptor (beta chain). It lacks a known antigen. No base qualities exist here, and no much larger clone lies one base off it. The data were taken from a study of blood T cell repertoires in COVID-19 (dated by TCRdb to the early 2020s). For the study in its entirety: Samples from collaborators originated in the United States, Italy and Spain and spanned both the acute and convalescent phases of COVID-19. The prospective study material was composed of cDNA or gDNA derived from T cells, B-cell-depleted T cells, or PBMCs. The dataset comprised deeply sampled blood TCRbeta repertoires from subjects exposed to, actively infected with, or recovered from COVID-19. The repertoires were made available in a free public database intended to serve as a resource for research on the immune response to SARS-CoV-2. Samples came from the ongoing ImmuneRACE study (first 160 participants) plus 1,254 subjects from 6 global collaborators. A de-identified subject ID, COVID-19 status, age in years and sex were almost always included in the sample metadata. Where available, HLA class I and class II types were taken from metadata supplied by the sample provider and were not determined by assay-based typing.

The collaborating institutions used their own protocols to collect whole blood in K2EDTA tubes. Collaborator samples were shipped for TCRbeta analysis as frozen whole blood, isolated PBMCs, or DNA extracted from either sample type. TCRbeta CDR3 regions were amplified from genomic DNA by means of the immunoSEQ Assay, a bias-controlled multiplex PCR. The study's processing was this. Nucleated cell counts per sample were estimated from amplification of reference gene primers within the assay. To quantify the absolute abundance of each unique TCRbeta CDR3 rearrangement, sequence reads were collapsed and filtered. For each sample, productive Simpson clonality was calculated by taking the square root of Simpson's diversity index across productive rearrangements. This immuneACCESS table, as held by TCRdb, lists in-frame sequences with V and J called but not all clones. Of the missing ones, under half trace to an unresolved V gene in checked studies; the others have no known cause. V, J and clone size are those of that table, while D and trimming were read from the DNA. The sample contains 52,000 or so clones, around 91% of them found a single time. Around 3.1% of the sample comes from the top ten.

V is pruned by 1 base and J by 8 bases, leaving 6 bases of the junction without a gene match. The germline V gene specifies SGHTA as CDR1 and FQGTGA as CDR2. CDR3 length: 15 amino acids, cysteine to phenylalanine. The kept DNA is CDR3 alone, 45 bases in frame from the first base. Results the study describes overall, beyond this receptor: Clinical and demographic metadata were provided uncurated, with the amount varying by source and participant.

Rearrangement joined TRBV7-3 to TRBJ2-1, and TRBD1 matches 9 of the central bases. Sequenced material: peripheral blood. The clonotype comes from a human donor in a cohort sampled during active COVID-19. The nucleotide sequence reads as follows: TGTGCCAGCAGCTTAAGATGGGACAGGGACGATGAGCAGTTCTTC. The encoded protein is CASSLRWDRDDEQFF.